Presented here are 10 T cell receptor beta chains from one specimen sequenced in a study of control samples from healthy donors and cancer patients. TCRdb keeps only in-frame clones here, not all; method: immunoSEQ multiplex PCR. The sample consists of around 180,000 clones, about 91% of them appearing once. Input material: blood. Receptors were obtained from a woman aged 25-40 years in good health.

The rearrangement uses TRBV2 and TRBJ2-7, with D possibly TRBD2 on 6 matching bases. Trimming removed 4 bases from V and 2 bases from J, with 12 bases in between. CDR1 is SNHLY, CDR2 FYNNEI, per germline. The CDR3 is 14 amino acids. DNA for the CDR3: TGTGCCAGCAGTGTTGACGGGGGAACCTACGAGCAGTACGTC. Residues: CASSVDGGTYEQYV.

The chain joins TRBV5-1 to TRBJ2-1; 13 positions agree with TRBD2. V was pared by 4 bases and J by 4 bases, with 5 bases of the junction left unmatched. The CDR3 extends over 16 amino acids. Germline V CDR1 and CDR2: SGHRS, YFSETQ. The CDR3 loop is CASSRGTSGEYNEQFF. In nucleotides, the CDR3 is TGCGCCAGCAGCCGGGGGACTAGCGGGGAATACAATGAGCAGTTCTTC.

This CDR3 is CASSLKNTGELFF. The CDR3 nucleotides read TGTGCCAGCAGCCTCAAGAACACCGGGGAGCTGTTTTTT. The gene calls are TRBV7-9 and TRBJ2-2; D ambiguous. There are 13 residues in the CDR3. V was trimmed by 5 bases and J by 1 base, leaving 5 bases between them. Germline V gene sequence: CDR1 SEHNR, CDR2 FQNEAQ (reference sequence).

The J gene is TRBJ2-3, the V gene TRBV24-1, with D possibly being TRBD1 or TRBD2 (5 bases each). The CDR3 contains 16 residues. Germline V gene sequence: CDR1 KGHDR, CDR2 SFDVKD. Trimming took 3 bases from V and 2 from J, leaving 14 bases between them. CDR3 bases: TGTGCCACCAGTGATGCGGCAGGGCGGGTCACAGATACGCAGTATTTT. Translation gives CATSDAAGRVTDTQYF.

The V and J genes are TRBV9 and TRBJ2-3; D is unresolved. The V end was cut by 0 bases, the J end by 3 bases, with 5 bases between. The CDR3 has 13 amino acids. Looked up from germline, CDR1 is SGDLS and CDR2 is YYNGEE. CDR3 DNA: TGTGCCAGCAGCGTAGCCAGGACAGATACGCAGTATTTT. It codes for CASSVARTDTQYF.

Notes on this clone: At one end, the junction sequence differs from germline, possibly due to a read error. The chain uses TRBV7-7 and TRBJ2-3; no definite D call. CDR1 and CDR2 (germline): SSHAT, FNYEAQ (reference sequence). The length of the CDR3 is 13 residues. CDR3 nucleotide sequence: TGTGCTAGCAGCCCCCAAAACACAGATACGCAGTATTTT. Translating gives CASSPQNTDTQYF.

V and J are TRBV25-1 and TRBJ2-7; TRBD2 is a possible D gene (5 bases). Germline lookup yields CDR1 MGHDK and CDR2 SYGVNS. Between the trimmed V and J ends, which lost 4 bases and 6 bases, there was a span of 7 bases. The CDR3 runs to 11 residues. The CDR3: CASSVGGEQYV. Written as DNA, the CDR3 is TGTGCCAGCAGTGTAGGAGGCGAGCAGTACGTC.

This rearrangement joins TRBV21-1 to TRBJ2-7; the D segment call TRBD1 is taken from the table without a DNA check. TRBV21-1 is a pseudogene. This CDR3 has 16 amino acids. CDR3 amino acids: CASSKCPGTGNYEQYF. Here the CDR3 DNA reads TGTGCCAGCAGCAAATGCCCCGGGACAGGGAACTACGAGCAGTACTTC.

This chain connects TRBV29-1 to TRBJ2-1; no clear D gene. CDR3 length: 11 amino acids. Germline values: CDR1 SQVTM, CDR2 ANQGSEA. Trimming shortened V by 4 bases and J by 9 bases, and 10 bases separated the two germline ends. The CDR3 here is CSVAEGFEQFF. The CDR3 bases are TGCAGCGTTGCGGAAGGCTTTGAGCAGTTCTTC.

The chain recombines TRBV10-3 with TRBJ2-1; 12 nucleotides match TRBD2. V lost 3 bases and J lost 0; bases outside the gene matches: 6. CDR1 and CDR2 from the germline V gene are ENHRY and SYGVKD. This CDR3 comprises 18 residues. The DNA of the CDR3 is TGTGCCATCAGTGAACTAGCGGGGGGTCTCAGCTCCTACAATGAGCAGTTCTTC. As protein: CAISELAGGLSSYNEQFF.